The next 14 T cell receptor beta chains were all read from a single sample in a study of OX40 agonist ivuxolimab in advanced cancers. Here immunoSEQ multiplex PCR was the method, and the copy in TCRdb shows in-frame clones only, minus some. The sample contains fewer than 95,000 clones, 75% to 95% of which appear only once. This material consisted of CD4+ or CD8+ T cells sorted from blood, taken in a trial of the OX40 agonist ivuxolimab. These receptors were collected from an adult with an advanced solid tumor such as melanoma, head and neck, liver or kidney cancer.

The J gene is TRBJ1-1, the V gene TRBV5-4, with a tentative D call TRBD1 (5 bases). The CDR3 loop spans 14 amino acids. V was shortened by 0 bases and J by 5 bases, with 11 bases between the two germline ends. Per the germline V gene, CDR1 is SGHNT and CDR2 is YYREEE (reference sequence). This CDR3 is CASSLAGVRTEAFF. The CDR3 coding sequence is TGTGCCAGCAGCTTGGCGGGGGTGAGAACTGAAGCTTTCTTT.

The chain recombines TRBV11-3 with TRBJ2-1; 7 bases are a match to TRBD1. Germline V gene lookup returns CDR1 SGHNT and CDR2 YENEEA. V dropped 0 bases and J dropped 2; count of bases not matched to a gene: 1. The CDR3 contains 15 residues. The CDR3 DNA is TGTGCCAGCAGCTTAGAGGGACAGCCCTACAATGAGCAGTTCTTC. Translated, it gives CASSLEGQPYNEQFF. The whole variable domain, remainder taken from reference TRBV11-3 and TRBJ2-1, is EAGVVQSPRYKIIEKKQPVAFWCNPISGHNTLYWYLQNLGQGPELLIRYENEEAVDDSQLPKDRFSAERLKGVDSTLKIQPAELGDSAVYLCASSLEGQPYNEQFFGPGTRLTVL.

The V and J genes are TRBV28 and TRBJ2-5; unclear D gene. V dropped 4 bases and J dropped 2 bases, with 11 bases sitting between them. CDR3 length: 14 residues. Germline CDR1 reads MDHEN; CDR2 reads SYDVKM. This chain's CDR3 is CASSSPAVQETQYF. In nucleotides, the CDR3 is TGTGCCAGCAGTTCCCCCGCGGTTCAAGAGACCCAGTACTTC.

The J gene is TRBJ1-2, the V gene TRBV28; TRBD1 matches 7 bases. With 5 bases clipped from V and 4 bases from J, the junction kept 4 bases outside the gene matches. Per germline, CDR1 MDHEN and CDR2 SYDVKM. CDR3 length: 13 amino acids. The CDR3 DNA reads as TGTGCCAGCAGTCTGGGACAGAGCTATGGCTACACCTTC. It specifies CASSLGQSYGYTF.

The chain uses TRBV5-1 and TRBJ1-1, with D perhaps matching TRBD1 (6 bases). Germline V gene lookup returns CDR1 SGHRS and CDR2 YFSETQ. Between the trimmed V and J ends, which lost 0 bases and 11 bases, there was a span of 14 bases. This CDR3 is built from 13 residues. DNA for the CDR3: TGCGCCAGCAGCTTGGGTGGGGACAAGAGGGCTTTCTTT. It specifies CASSLGGDKRAFF.

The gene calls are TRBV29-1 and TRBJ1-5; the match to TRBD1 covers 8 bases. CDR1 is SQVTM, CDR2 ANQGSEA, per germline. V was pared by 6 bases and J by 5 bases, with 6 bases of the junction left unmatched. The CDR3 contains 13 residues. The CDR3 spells CSVGQGRDQPQHF. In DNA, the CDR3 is TGCAGCGTAGGACAGGGAAGGGATCAGCCCCAGCATTTT.

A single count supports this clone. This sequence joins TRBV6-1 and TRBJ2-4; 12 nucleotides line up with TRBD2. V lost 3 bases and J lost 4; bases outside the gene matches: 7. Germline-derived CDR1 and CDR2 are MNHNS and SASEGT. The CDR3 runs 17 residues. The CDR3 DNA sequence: TGTGCCAGCAGTGATGCAGGGCTAGCGGGAGGGAAAAACATTCAGTACTTC. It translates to CASSDAGLAGGKNIQYF.

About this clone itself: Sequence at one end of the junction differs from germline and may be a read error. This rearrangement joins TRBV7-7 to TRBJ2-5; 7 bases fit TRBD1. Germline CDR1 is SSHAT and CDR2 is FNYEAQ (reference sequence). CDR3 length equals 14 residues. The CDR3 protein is CASSLRPGGETQYF. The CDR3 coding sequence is TGTGCTAGCAGCTTAAGGCCAGGGGGAGAGACCCAGTACTTC. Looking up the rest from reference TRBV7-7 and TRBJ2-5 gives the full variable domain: GAGVSQSPRYKVTKRGQDVTLRCDPISSHATLYWYQQALGQGPEFLTYFNYEAQPDKSGLPSDRFSAERPEGSISTLTIQRTEQRDSAMYRCASSLRPGGETQYFGPGTRLLVL.

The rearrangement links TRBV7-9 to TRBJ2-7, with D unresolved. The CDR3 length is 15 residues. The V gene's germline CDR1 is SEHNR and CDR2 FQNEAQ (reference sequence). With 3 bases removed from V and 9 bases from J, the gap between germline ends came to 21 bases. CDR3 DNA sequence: TGTGCCAGCAGCTTCCCTCCCAGGTTGATCTTGGGGCAGTACTTC. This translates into CASSFPPRLILGQYF.

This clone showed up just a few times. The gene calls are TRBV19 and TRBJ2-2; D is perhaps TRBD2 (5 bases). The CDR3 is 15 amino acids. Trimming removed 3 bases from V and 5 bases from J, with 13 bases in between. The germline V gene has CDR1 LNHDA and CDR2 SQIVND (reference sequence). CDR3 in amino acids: CASSMRDVRTGELFF. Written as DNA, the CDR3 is TGTGCCAGTAGTATGAGGGATGTGAGGACCGGGGAGCTGTTTTTT.

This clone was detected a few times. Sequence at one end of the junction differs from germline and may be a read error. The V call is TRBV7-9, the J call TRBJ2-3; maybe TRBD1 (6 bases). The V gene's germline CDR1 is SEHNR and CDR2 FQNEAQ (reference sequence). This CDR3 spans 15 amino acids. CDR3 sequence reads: CASSLRRRGTDTQYF. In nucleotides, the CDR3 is TGTGCCAGCAGCTTAAGACGCAGGGGCACGGATACGCAGTATTTT.

CDR3 amino acids: CASSQDQPRVGGLGNYGYTF. The CDR3 region has the DNA TGTGCCAGCAGCCAAGATCAGCCCCGGGTAGGGGGGTTGGGGAACTATGGCTACACCTTC. The chain is built from TRBV4-2 and TRBJ1-2; maybe TRBD1 (6 bases). Germline V gene data show CDR1 as LGHNA and CDR2 as YNFKEQ. Deletions cut 0 bases from V and 2 bases from J, with 25 bases between. The CDR3 has 20 residues.

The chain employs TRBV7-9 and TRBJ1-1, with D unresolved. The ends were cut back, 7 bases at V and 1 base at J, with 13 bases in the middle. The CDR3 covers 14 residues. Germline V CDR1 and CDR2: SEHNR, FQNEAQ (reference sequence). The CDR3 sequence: CASTPQEGNTEAFF. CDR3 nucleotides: TGTGCCAGCACCCCGCAGGAGGGGAACACTGAAGCTTTCTTT.

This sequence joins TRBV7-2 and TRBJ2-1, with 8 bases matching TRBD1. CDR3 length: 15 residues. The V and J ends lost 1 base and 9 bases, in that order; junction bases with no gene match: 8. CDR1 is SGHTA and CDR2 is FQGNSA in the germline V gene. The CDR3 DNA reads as TGTGCCAGCAGCTTAGATTCGGACAGGGCAGGTGAGCAGTTCTTC. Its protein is CASSLDSDRAGEQFF.